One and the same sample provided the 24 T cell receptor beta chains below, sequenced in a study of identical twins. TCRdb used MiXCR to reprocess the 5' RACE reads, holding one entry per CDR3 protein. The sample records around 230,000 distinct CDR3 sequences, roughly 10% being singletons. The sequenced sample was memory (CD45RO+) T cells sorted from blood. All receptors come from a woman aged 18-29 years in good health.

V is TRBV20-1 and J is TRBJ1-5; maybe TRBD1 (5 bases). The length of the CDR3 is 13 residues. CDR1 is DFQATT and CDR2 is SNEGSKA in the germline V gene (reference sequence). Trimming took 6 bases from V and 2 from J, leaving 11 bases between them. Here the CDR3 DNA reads TGCAGTGCGGTCGGGGCTGGCAATCAGCCCCAGCATTTT. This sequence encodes CSAVGAGNQPQHF.

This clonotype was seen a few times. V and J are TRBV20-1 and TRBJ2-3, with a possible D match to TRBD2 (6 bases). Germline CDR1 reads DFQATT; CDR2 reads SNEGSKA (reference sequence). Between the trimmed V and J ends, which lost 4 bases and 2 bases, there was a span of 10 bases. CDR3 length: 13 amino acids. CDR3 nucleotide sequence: TGCAGTGCTATTAGCGGATTCACAGATACGCAGTATTTT. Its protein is CSAISGFTDTQYF.

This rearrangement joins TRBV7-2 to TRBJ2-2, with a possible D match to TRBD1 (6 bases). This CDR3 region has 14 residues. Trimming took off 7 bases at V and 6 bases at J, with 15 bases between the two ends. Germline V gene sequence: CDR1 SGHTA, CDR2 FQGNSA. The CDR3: CASTRQGTAGELFF. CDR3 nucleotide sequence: TGTGCCAGCACAAGGCAGGGGACCGCCGGGGAGCTGTTTTTT.

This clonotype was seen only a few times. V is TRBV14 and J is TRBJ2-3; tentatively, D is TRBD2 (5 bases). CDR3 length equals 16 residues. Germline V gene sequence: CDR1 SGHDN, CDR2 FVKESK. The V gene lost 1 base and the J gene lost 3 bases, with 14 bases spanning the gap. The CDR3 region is CASSQGAGGRTDTQYF. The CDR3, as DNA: TGTGCCAGCAGCCAAGGGGCAGGAGGAAGAACAGATACGCAGTATTTT.

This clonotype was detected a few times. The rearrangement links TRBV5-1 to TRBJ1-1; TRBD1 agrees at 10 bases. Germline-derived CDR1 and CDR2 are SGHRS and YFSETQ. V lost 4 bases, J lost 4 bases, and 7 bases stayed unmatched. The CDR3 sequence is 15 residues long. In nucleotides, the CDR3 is TGCGCCAGCAGCCCCTGGACAGGGGGGGGCACTGAAGCTTTCTTT. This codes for CASSPWTGGGTEAFF. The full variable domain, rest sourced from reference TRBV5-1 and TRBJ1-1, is KAGVTQTPRYLIKTRGQQVTLSCSPISGHRSVSWYQQTPGQGLQFLFEYFSETQRNKGNFPGRFSGRQFSNSRSEMNVSTLELGDSALYLCASSPWTGGGTEAFFGQGTRLTVV.

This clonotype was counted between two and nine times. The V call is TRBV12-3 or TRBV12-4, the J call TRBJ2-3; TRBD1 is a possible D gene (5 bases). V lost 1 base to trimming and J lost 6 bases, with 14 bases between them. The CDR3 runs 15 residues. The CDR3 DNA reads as TGTGCCAGCAGTTTAGGGGGCAGGAGAGCGGATACGCAGTATTTT. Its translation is CASSLGGRRADTQYF.

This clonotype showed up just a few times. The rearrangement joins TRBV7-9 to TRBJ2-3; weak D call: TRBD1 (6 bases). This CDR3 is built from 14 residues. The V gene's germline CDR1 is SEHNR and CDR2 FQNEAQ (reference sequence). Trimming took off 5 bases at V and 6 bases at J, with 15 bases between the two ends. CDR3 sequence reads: CASSLQGLLDTQYF. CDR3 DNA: TGTGCCAGCAGCCTACAGGGATTGCTGGATACGCAGTATTTT.

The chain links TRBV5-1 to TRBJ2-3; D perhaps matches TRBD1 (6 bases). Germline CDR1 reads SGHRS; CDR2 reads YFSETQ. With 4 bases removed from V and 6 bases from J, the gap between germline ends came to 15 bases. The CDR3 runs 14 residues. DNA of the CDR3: TGCGCCAGCAGCGCCAGGCAGGGGAAGGATACGCAGTATTTT. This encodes CASSARQGKDTQYF.

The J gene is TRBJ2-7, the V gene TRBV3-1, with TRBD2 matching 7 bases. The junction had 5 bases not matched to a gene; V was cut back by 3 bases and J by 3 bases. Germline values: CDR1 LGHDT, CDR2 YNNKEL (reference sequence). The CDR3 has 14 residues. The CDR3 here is CASSHGPSGYEQYF. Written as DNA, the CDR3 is TGTGCCAGCAGCCACGGACCTAGCGGCTACGAGCAGTACTTC.

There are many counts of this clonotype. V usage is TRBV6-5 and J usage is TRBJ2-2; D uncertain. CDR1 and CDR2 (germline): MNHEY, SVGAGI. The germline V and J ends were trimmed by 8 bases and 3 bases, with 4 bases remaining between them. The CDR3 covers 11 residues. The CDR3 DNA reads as TGTGCCAGCGGATACACCGGGGAGCTGTTTTTT. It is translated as CASGYTGELFF.

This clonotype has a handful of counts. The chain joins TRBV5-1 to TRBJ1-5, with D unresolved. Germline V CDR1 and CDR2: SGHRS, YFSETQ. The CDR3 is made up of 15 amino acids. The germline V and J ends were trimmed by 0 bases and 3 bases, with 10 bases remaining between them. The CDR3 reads CASSLGSADNQPQHF. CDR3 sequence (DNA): TGCGCCAGCAGCTTGGGGTCAGCCGACAATCAGCCCCAGCATTTT.

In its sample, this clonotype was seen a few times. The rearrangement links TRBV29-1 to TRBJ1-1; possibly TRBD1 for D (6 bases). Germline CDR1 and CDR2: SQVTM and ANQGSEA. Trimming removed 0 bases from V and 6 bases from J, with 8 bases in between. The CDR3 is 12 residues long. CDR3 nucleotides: TGCAGCGTTGAAGAGAGGACAGCTGAAGCTTTCTTT. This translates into CSVEERTAEAFF.

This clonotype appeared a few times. CDR3 sequence (DNA): TGTGCCAGCAGTCCTGTACCCGTAGCGGGAGTCGGCACCGGGGAGCTGTTTTTT. It translates to CASSPVPVAGVGTGELFF. The chain links TRBV6-1 to TRBJ2-2; 9 bases map to TRBD2. The J segment lost 4 bases and the V segment lost 5 bases, leaving 14 bases of the junction unmatched. Germline assignment: CDR1 MNHNS and CDR2 SASEGT. The CDR3 is 18 residues long.

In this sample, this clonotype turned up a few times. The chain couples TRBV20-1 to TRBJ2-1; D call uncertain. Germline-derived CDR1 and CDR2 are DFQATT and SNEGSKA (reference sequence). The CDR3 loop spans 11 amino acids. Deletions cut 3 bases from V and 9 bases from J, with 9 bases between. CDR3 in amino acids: CSASPSSEQFF. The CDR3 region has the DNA TGCAGTGCTAGCCCCAGCAGTGAGCAGTTCTTC.

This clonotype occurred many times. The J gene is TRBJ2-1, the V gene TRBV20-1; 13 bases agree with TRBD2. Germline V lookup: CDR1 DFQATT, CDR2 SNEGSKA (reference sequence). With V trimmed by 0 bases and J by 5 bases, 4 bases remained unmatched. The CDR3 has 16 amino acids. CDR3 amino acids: CSARDPTSGGDNEQFF. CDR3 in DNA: TGCAGTGCTAGAGATCCCACTAGCGGGGGGGACAATGAGCAGTTCTTC.

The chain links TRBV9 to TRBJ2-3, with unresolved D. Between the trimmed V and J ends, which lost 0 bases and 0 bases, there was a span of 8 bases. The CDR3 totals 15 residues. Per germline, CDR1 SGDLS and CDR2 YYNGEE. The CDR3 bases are TGTGCCAGCAGCGTAGTTGGCCAGAGCACAGATACGCAGTATTTT. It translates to CASSVVGQSTDTQYF. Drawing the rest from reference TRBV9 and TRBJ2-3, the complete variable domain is DSGVTQTPKHLITATGQRVTLRCSPRSGDLSVYWYQQSLDQGLQFLIQYYNGEERAKGNILERFSAQQFPDLHSELNLSSLELGDSALYFCASSVVGQSTDTQYFGPGTRLTVL.

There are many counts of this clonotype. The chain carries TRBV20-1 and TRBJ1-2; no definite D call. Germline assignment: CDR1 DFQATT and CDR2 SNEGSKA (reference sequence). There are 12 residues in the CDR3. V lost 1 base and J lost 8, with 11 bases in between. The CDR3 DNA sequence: TGCAGTGCTAGAGGCGTATCTGGGGGCTACACCTTC. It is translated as CSARGVSGGYTF.

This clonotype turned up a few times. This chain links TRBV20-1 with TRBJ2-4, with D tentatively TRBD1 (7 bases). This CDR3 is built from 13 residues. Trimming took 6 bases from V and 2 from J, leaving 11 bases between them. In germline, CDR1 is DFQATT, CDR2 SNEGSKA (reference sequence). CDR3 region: CSARGETKNIQYF. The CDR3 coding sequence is TGCAGTGCCAGGGGGGAAACCAAAAACATTCAGTACTTC.

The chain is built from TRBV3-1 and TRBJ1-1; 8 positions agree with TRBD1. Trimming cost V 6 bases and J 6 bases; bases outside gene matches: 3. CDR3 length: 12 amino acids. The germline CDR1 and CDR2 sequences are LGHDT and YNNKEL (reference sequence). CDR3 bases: TGTGCCAGCAGATACAGGGGGGCTGAAGCTTTCTTT. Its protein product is CASRYRGAEAFF.

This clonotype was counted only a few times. The CDR3 sequence is CASTQPREGDYGYTF. The CDR3, as DNA: TGTGCCAGCACTCAGCCCCGGGAAGGCGACTATGGCTACACCTTC. The chain links TRBV6-1 to TRBJ1-2, with D unresolved. Trimming left V 7 bases short and J 3 bases short, with 18 bases between. CDR1 and CDR2 from the germline V gene are MNHNS and SASEGT. The CDR3 runs 15 residues.

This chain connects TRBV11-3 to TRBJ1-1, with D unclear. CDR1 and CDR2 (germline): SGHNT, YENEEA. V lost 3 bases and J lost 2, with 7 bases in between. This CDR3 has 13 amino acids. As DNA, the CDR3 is TGTGCCAGCAGCTTCTCGATAAACACTGAAGCTTTCTTT. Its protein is CASSFSINTEAFF.

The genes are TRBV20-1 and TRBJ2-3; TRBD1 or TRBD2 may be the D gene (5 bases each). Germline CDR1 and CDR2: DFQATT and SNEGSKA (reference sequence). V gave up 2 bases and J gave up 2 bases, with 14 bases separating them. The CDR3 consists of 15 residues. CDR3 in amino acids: CSARWDGTYTDTQYF. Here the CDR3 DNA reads TGCAGTGCTAGATGGGACGGGACCTACACAGATACGCAGTATTTT.

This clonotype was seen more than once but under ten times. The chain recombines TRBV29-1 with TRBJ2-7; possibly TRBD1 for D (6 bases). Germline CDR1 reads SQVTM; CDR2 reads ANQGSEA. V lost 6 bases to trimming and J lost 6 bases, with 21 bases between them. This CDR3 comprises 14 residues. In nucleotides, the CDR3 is TGCAGCGTGTCGGACAGATTGAGGTCCACCGAGCAGTACTTC. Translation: CSVSDRLRSTEQYF.

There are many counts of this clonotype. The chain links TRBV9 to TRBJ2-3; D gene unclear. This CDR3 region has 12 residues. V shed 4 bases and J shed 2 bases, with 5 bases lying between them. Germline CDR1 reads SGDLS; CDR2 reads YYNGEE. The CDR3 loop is CASSFPTDTQYF. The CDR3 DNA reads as TGTGCCAGCAGCTTTCCCACAGATACGCAGTATTTT.